Below are 8 T cell receptor beta chains sequenced from a single sample in a study of blood T cells in healthy people across ages. It was with a sample-barcoded 5' primer and a J-beta primer mix that a second PCR of about 6 to 12 cycles was run. One entry per CDR3 protein results from TCRdb running MiXCR on the 5' RACE reads. The sample lists about 1.8 million distinct CDR3 sequences, around 50% seen once, with 2% to 2.5% in the top ten. Sequencing was carried out using blood. Receptors originate from a woman in her 40s in good health.

This clonotype occurred a few times. The chain recombines TRBV5-1 with TRBJ2-1; 9 bases align to TRBD2. The CDR3 contains 16 residues. The ends lost 4 bases at V and 7 bases at J; junction bases unmatched: 12. The germline V gene encodes CDR1 SGHRS and CDR2 YFSETQ. CDR3 DNA: TGCGCCAGCAGCCAAGAGACTAGCGGCGGGAGGAATGAGCAGTTCTTC. It encodes CASSQETSGGRNEQFF.

This clonotype was seen a few times. The chain carries TRBV11-2 and TRBJ2-1; 8 nucleotides align to TRBD2. The J segment lost 5 bases and the V segment lost 0 bases, leaving 3 bases of the junction unmatched. Germline V gene sequence: CDR1 SGHAT, CDR2 FQNNGV. The length of the CDR3 is 15 residues. The CDR3: CASSLELAANNEQFF. DNA of the CDR3: TGTGCCAGCAGCTTAGAACTAGCGGCCAACAATGAGCAGTTCTTC.

This chain joins TRBV27 and TRBJ2-5; 11 bases match TRBD2. Germline V CDR1 and CDR2: MNHEY, SMNVEV (reference sequence). The CDR3 is 20 residues long. Trimming removed 3 bases from V and 3 bases from J; junction bases left unmatched: 18. The CDR3 region is CASSLTGLAGGRRLEETQYF. The CDR3 DNA reads TGTGCCAGCAGTTTGACCGGGCTAGCGGGGGGCCGGAGGCTGGAAGAGACCCAGTACTTC.

This clonotype was detected only a few times. This chain links TRBV7-2 with TRBJ2-1; TRBD2 might be the D (6 bases). The CDR3 has 13 residues. Trimming cost V 1 base and J 9 bases, with 10 bases left between them. Germline V gene sequence: CDR1 SGHTA, CDR2 FQGNSA. The DNA of the CDR3 is TGTGCCAGCAGCTTAGGGGGGAGGTTTGAGCAGTTCTTC. Amino acids: CASSLGGRFEQFF.

This clonotype was picked up a small number of times. The genes are TRBV12-3 or TRBV12-4 and TRBJ2-3; TRBD2 agrees at 9 bases. With 6 bases clipped from V and 4 bases from J, the junction kept 14 bases outside the gene matches. The CDR3 is 17 amino acids. CDR3 in DNA: TGTGCCAGCAGCGCCTTTGGCGGGGGGGCATTGGCAGATACGCAGTATTTT. It codes for CASSAFGGGALADTQYF.

A word on this clonotype: The junction shows a germline mismatch at one end, possibly a read error. The chain has TRBV24-1 and TRBJ1-1; weak D call: TRBD1 (5 bases). The germline V gene encodes CDR1 KGHDR and CDR2 SFDVKD. This CDR3 spans 14 amino acids. The chain's CDR3 is CATRDGGSNTDAFF. For the CDR3, the DNA is TGTGCCACCAGGGACGGGGGGTCGAACACTGATGCTTTCTTT.

The chain employs TRBV20-1 and TRBJ1-5, with 8 bases that match TRBD1. The CDR3 consists of 16 residues. Germline-derived CDR1 and CDR2 are DFQATT and SNEGSKA (reference sequence). V was pared by 3 bases and J by 5 bases, with 12 bases of the junction left unmatched. The CDR3 DNA follows: TGCAGTGCTAGTTACTACAGGGGGGTAAGGGATCAGCCCCAGCATTTT. Translating it yields CSASYYRGVRDQPQHF.

This sequence joins TRBV12-3 or TRBV12-4 and TRBJ1-2; D not certain. This CDR3 region has 12 residues. The germline V and J ends were trimmed by 5 bases and 3 bases, with 7 bases remaining between them. CDR3: CASSLRHYGYTF. For the CDR3, the DNA is TGTGCCAGCAGTCTTAGACACTATGGCTACACCTTC.